What follows describes a single T cell receptor beta chain. Some clones are missing from TCRdb's copy, which holds only in-frame ones; the method was immunoSEQ multiplex PCR. The sample shows around 90,000 clones, around four fifths of them seen only once. The sample belongs to a study of blood T cell repertoires in COVID-19. Germline-derived CDR1 and CDR2 are SGHAT and FQNNGV. The CDR3 runs 17 residues. With 8 bases removed from V and 0 bases from J, the gap between germline ends came to 17 bases. This receptor was identified in an older woman with active or convalescent COVID-19. This sequence joins TRBV11-2 and TRBJ1-6; D might be TRBD1 (6 bases). Input material: peripheral blood. This CDR3 reads CASGGGQKSSYNSPLHF. DNA for the CDR3: TGTGCCAGCGGGGGGGGGCAGAAGAGCTCCTATAATTCACCCCTCCACTTT. The whole variable domain, remainder taken from reference TRBV11-2 and TRBJ1-6, is EAGVAQSPRYKIIEKRQSVAFWCNPISGHATLYWYQQILGQGPKLLIQFQNNGVVDDSQLPKDRFSAERLKGVDSTLKIQPAKLEDSAVYLCASGGGQKSSYNSPLHFGNGTRLTVT.